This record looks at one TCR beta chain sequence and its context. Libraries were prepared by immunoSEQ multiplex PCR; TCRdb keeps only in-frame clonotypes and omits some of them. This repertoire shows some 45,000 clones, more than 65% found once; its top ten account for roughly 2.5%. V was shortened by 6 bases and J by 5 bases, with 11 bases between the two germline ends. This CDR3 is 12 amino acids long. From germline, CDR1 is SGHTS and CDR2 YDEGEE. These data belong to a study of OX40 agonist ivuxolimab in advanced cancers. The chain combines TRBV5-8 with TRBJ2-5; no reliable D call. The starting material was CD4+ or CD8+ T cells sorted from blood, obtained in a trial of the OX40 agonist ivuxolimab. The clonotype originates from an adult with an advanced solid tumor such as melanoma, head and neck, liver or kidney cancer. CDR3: CASTFSRETQYF. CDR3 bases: TGTGCCAGCACCTTTTCCCGGGAGACCCAGTACTTC. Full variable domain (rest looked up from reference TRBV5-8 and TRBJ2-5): EAGVTQSPTHLIKTRGQQATLRCSPISGHTSVYWYQQALGLGLQFLLWYDEGEERNRGNFPPRFSGRQFPNYSSELNVNALELEDSALYLCASTFSRETQYFGPGTRLLVL.